The 23 T cell receptor beta chains presented below share a single source sample, sequenced in a study of cytomegalovirus exposure and HLA in healthy donors. PCR involved 60 Vbeta and 13 Jbeta primers. Assay: immunoSEQ multiplex PCR; the TCRdb copy retains only in-frame clones and omits some. The repertoire consists of more than 90,000 clones, with over 60% occurring once and the leading ten covering approximately 4.4%. Sequences were obtained from PBMCs. These receptors were obtained from a young man in good health and CMV-seropositive.

The genes are TRBV28 and TRBJ1-1; D ambiguous. CDR1 and CDR2 (germline): MDHEN, SYDVKM. V was clipped by 2 bases and J by 6 bases, with 13 bases between them. The CDR3 covers 14 residues. As DNA, the CDR3 is TGTGCCAGCAGTTTAGGCCGGGAGGTGGCTGAAGCTTTCTTT. This sequence encodes CASSLGREVAEAFF. Complete variable domain (other parts from reference TRBV28 and TRBJ1-1): DVKVTQSSRYLVKRTGEKVFLECVQDMDHENMFWYRQDPGLGLRLIYFSYDVKMKEKGDIPEGYSVSREKKERFSLILESASTNQTSMYLCASSLGREVAEAFFGQGTRLTVV.

This clone has just a few counts. CDR3 coding DNA: TGTGCCAGCAGCTTAGGGGAATCGGGAGGGAACACTGAAGCTTTCTTT. It is translated as CASSLGESGGNTEAFF. The rearrangement links TRBV7-6 to TRBJ1-1, with D unresolved. V was pared by 1 base and J by 1 base, with 13 bases between. Germline CDR1 and CDR2: SGHVS and FNYEAQ. CDR3 length: 16 residues. Supplemented by reference TRBV7-6 and TRBJ1-1, the full variable domain reads GAGVSQSPRYKVTKRGQDVALRCDPISGHVSLYWYRQALGQGPEFLTYFNYEAQQDKSGLPNDRFSAERPEGSISTLTIQRTEQRDSAMYRCASSLGESGGNTEAFFGQGTRLTVV.

This chain connects TRBV5-6 to TRBJ2-2; 7 nucleotides agree with TRBD1. This CDR3 comprises 14 residues. J lost 6 bases, V lost 3 bases, and 5 bases had no gene match. CDR1 is SGHDT and CDR2 is YYEEEE in the germline V gene. The CDR3 nucleotides read TGTGCCAGCAGCTCAGCAGGGGGACCCGGGGAGCTGTTTTTT. It is translated as CASSSAGGPGELFF.

This clone appeared a few times. The chain links TRBV14 to TRBJ1-2, with TRBD1 as a possible D gene (6 bases). CDR3 length: 12 residues. Deletions cut 5 bases from V and 7 bases from J, with 11 bases between. The germline V gene encodes CDR1 SGHDN and CDR2 FVKESK. This chain's CDR3 is CASSSNRVGYTF. CDR3 sequence (DNA): TGTGCCAGCAGCTCGAACAGGGTTGGCTACACCTTC.

The chain carries TRBV27 and TRBJ1-5; D remains ambiguous. V was trimmed by 5 bases and J by 1 base, leaving 6 bases between them. Germline assignment: CDR1 MNHEY and CDR2 SMNVEV (reference sequence). The CDR3 length is 13 residues. The CDR3 sequence is CASSLVSNQPQHF. In DNA form, the CDR3 reads TGTGCCAGCAGTCTTGTGAGCAATCAGCCCCAGCATTTT.

The chain links TRBV20-1 to TRBJ1-2, with 8 bases that match TRBD1. Germline CDR1 reads DFQATT; CDR2 reads SNEGSKA (reference sequence). The CDR3 contains 11 residues. The V gene end was trimmed by 5 bases and the J gene end by 5 bases; junction bases not matched to a gene: 1. The CDR3: CSARTGYGYTF. DNA for the CDR3: TGCAGTGCTCGGACAGGGTATGGCTACACCTTC.

This chain links TRBV5-4 with TRBJ2-3; 14 bases match TRBD2. This CDR3 region has 17 residues. With 4 bases clipped from V and 2 bases from J, the junction kept 6 bases outside the gene matches. Germline CDR1 reads SGHNT; CDR2 reads YYREEE (reference sequence). As DNA, the CDR3 is TGTGCCAGCAGCCGCGGGACTAGCGGGGGAGCCACAGATACGCAGTATTTT. It encodes CASSRGTSGGATDTQYF.

V usage is TRBV2 and J usage is TRBJ2-5, with 7 bases fitting TRBD1. The J call may be incorrect, as the DNA end agrees better with TRBJ2-7. This CDR3 region has 13 residues. Germline V gene data show CDR1 as SNHLY and CDR2 as FYNNEI. CDR3 sequence (DNA): TGTGCCAGCGCCGGGACAGTGCCCTACGAGCAGTACTTC. This sequence encodes CASAGTVPYEQYF.

The chain couples TRBV5-1 to TRBJ1-2; a possible D gene is TRBD1 (6 bases). Germline V gene lookup returns CDR1 SGHRS and CDR2 YFSETQ. The V end was cut by 2 bases, the J end by 6 bases, with 23 bases between. The CDR3 totals 17 residues. The CDR3 region has the DNA TGCGCCAGCAGCTTTGGATCCCTGCGGGGGGCTGGGGATGGCTACACCTTC. Protein product: CASSFGSLRGAGDGYTF.

The chain has TRBV6-5 and TRBJ2-3; D ambiguous. V was pared by 5 bases and J by 6 bases, with 12 bases between. The CDR3 has 13 residues. Germline V gene lookup returns CDR1 MNHEY and CDR2 SVGAGI. The CDR3 protein is CASSTPPQDTQYF. The CDR3 DNA reads TGTGCCAGCAGTACCCCGCCTCAGGATACGCAGTATTTT.

This clone has more than one count but fewer than ten. This chain connects TRBV9 to TRBJ2-1, with D perhaps TRBD1 (6 bases). Trimming removed 0 bases from V and 2 bases from J, with 12 bases in between. Germline V CDR1 and CDR2: SGDLS, YYNGEE. CDR3 size: 16 residues. CDR3 amino acids: CASSVVPGATYNEQFF. CDR3 nucleotides: TGTGCCAGCAGCGTAGTACCAGGGGCTACCTACAATGAGCAGTTCTTC. The full variable domain, its missing parts supplied by reference TRBV9 and TRBJ2-1, is DSGVTQTPKHLITATGQRVTLRCSPRSGDLSVYWYQQSLDQGLQFLIQYYNGEERAKGNILERFSAQQFPDLHSELNLSSLELGDSALYFCASSVVPGATYNEQFFGPGTRLTVL.

The chain is built from TRBV4-3 and TRBJ2-7; 8 nucleotides line up with TRBD2. The CDR3 is made up of 16 amino acids. After removal of 1 base from V and 3 bases from J, the junction contained 8 bases not matched to a gene. Germline V gene data show CDR1 as LGHNA and CDR2 as YSLEER. CDR3 region: CASSQAVAGGVYEQYF. DNA of the CDR3: TGCGCCAGCAGCCAAGCCGTGGCGGGGGGCGTCTACGAGCAGTACTTC.

This chain links TRBV21-1 with TRBJ1-2; whether TRBD1, the table's D call, matches the DNA was not checked. TRBV21-1 is labeled a pseudogene. CDR3 size: 17 residues. The CDR3 region has the DNA TGTGCCAGCAGCAAAGGCACACCGGGACAGGACATCTATGGCTACACCTTC. Translating gives CASSKGTPGQDIYGYTF.

The chain joins TRBV10-1 to TRBJ2-5; 7 bases line up with TRBD2. This CDR3 region has 16 residues. J lost 1 base, V lost 0 bases, and 5 bases had no gene match. Germline V gene data show CDR1 as WNHNN and CDR2 as SYGVQD (reference sequence). The CDR3 bases are TGCGCCAGCAGTGAGTCGGCGGGAGCGGCCCAAGAGACCCAGTACTTC. Its protein is CASSESAGAAQETQYF.

The V gene is TRBV28, the J gene TRBJ2-3; 7 positions match TRBD1. V trimming: 5 bases; J trimming: 1 base; junction bases outside the gene matches: 6. This CDR3 is built from 15 residues. Looked up from germline, CDR1 is MDHEN and CDR2 is SYDVKM. The chain's CDR3 is CASSTRTGRTDTQYF. The CDR3 nucleotides are TGTGCCAGCAGTACCCGGACAGGCCGCACAGATACGCAGTATTTT. Combining the CDR3 with reference TRBV28 and TRBJ2-3 gives the whole variable domain DVKVTQSSRYLVKRTGEKVFLECVQDMDHENMFWYRQDPGLGLRLIYFSYDVKMKEKGDIPEGYSVSREKKERFSLILESASTNQTSMYLCASSTRTGRTDTQYFGPGTRLTVL.

This clone was picked up a small number of times. The chain carries TRBV6-1 and TRBJ1-5; TRBD1 agrees at 10 bases. This CDR3 has 15 amino acids. V lost 5 bases, J lost 6 bases, and 7 bases stayed unmatched. Germline CDR1 is MNHNS and CDR2 is SASEGT. CDR3 amino acids: CASSPDRGTGQPQHF. In DNA form, the CDR3 reads TGTGCCAGCAGTCCGGACAGGGGGACGGGTCAGCCCCAGCATTTT.

The chain couples TRBV7-2 to TRBJ2-3; 14 nucleotides match TRBD2. The V gene end was trimmed by 3 bases and the J gene end by 4 bases; junction bases not matched to a gene: 9. The length of the CDR3 is 18 residues. Germline V gene lookup returns CDR1 SGHTA and CDR2 FQGNSA. As DNA, the CDR3 is TGTGCCAGCAGCTTTGGGACTAGCGGGGGCTCCGGATCAGATACGCAGTATTTT. It encodes CASSFGTSGGSGSDTQYF.

The chain joins TRBV28 to TRBJ1-5; D unresolved. Germline values: CDR1 MDHEN, CDR2 SYDVKM. There are 16 residues in the CDR3. With 6 bases removed from V and 4 bases from J, the gap between germline ends came to 19 bases. CDR3 loop: CASSPAGGRPNQPQHF. CDR3 DNA: TGTGCCAGCAGCCCGGCGGGTGGTAGACCGAATCAGCCCCAGCATTTT.

The gene calls are TRBV4-3 and TRBJ1-2; TRBD1 agrees at 11 bases. The germline V gene has CDR1 LGHNA and CDR2 YSLEER. CDR3 length equals 16 residues. Trimming took 1 base from V and 8 from J; bases not matched to a gene: 9. The CDR3 coding sequence is TGCGCCAGCAGCCAAGTGGCCGGGACAGGGGGGGTGGGCTACACCTTC. Translating it yields CASSQVAGTGGVGYTF.

The V call is TRBV9, the J call TRBJ1-1, with TRBD1 identical over 8 bases. Germline V CDR1 and CDR2: SGDLS, YYNGEE. This CDR3 is 14 amino acids long. With 4 bases clipped from V and 4 bases from J, the junction kept 6 bases outside the gene matches. The chain's CDR3 is CASSRTGGGTEAFF. DNA of the CDR3: TGTGCCAGCAGCCGAACAGGGGGGGGCACTGAAGCTTTCTTT. Complete variable domain (other parts from reference TRBV9 and TRBJ1-1): DSGVTQTPKHLITATGQRVTLRCSPRSGDLSVYWYQQSLDQGLQFLIQYYNGEERAKGNILERFSAQQFPDLHSELNLSSLELGDSALYFCASSRTGGGTEAFFGQGTRLTVV.

This rearrangement joins TRBV6-6 to TRBJ1-1; TRBD1 might be the D (5 bases). CDR1 and CDR2 (germline): MNHNY, SVGAGI (reference sequence). With 7 bases removed from V and 9 bases from J, the gap between germline ends came to 15 bases. The CDR3 is 12 amino acids. This CDR3 is CASTSTDSKAFF. In DNA, the CDR3 is TGTGCCAGCACTTCGACAGATTCTAAAGCTTTCTTT.

The chain joins TRBV16 to TRBJ1-6; 10 bases fit TRBD1. CDR1 is KGHSY, CDR2 FQNENV, per germline. This CDR3 spans 15 amino acids. The trim removed 4 bases at V and 10 bases at J, leaving 7 bases unmatched. In DNA, the CDR3 is TGTGCCAGCAGCCCCCTCGGGACAGGGGAATCACCCCTCCACTTT. Amino acid sequence: CASSPLGTGESPLHF. The whole variable domain, filled in from reference TRBV16 and TRBJ1-6, reads GEEVAQTPKHLVRGEGQKAKLYCAPIKGHSYVFWYQQVLKNEFKFLISFQNENVFDETGMPKERFSAKCLPNSPCSLEIQATKLEDSAVYFCASSPLGTGESPLHFGNGTRLTVT.

This clone showed up just a few times. V gene TRBV10-1 combines with J gene TRBJ1-1; 9 positions agree with TRBD1. Germline V gene lookup returns CDR1 WNHNN and CDR2 SYGVQD (reference sequence). With 6 bases clipped from V and 8 bases from J, the junction kept 7 bases outside the gene matches. This CDR3 has 13 amino acids. The CDR3 DNA sequence: TGCGCCAGCAGCCGTCCCGGGACAGGGGAAGCTTTCTTT. Protein sequence: CASSRPGTGEAFF.